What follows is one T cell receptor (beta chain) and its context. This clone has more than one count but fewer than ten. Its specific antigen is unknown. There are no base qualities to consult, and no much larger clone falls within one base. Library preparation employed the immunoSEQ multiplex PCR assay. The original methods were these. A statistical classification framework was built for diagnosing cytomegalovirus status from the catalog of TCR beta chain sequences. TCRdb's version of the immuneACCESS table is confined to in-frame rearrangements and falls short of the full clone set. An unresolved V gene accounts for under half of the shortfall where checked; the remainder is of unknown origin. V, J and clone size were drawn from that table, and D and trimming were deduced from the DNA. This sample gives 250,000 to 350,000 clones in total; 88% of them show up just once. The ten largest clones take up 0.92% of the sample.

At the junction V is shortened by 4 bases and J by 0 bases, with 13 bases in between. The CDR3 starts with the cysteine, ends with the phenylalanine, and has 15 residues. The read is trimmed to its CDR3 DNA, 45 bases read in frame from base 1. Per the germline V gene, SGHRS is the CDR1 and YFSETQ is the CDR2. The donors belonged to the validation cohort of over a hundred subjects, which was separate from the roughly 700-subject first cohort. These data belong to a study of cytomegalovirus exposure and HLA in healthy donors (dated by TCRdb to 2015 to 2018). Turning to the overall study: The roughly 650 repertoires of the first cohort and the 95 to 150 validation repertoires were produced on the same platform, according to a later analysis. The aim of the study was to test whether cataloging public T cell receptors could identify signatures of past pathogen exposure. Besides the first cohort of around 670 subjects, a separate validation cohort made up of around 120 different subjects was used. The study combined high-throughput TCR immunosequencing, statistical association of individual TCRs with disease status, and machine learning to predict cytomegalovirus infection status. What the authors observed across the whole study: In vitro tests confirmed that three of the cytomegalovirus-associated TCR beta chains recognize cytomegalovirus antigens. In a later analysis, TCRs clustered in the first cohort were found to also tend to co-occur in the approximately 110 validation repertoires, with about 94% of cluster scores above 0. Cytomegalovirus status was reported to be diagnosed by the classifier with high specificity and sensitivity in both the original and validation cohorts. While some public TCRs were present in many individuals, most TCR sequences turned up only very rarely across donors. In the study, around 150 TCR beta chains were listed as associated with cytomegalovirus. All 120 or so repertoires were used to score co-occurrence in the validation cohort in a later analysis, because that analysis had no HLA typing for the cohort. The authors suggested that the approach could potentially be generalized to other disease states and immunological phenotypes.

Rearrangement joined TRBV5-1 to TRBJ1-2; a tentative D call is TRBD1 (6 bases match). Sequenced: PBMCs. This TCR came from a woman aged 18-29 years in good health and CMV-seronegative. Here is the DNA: TGCGCCAGCAGCCCCGGGACATCAGCTAACTATGGCTACACCTTC. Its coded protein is CASSPGTSANYGYTF.